This note documents a single T cell receptor (beta chain) sequence. Produced via immunoSEQ multiplex PCR; TCRdb's table is partial and in-frame only. This table has approximately 120,000 clones, approximately 85% appearing once. This specimen comes from a study of blood T cell repertoires in COVID-19. Study information: Spain, Italy and the United States supplied samples that represented acute and convalescent COVID-19. PBMCs, B-cell-depleted T cells, or T cells were the source of the cDNA or gDNA that made up the material.

The CDR3 spans 14 residues. V lost 1 base and J 3 bases, leaving 10 bases between the germline ends. CDR1 and CDR2 (germline): SGHAT, FQNNGV. Seattle enrolled patients during active infection and tracked them longitudinally. J is TRBJ2-7 and V is TRBV11-2; D is perhaps TRBD1 (5 bases). The source material was peripheral blood. This sequence originates from a woman of 80 years or more with COVID-19, enrolled during active disease. The CDR3 bases are TGTGCCAGCAGCTTAGTTCAGGGAAACTACGAGCAGTACTTC. Protein sequence: CASSLVQGNYEQYF. Together with reference TRBV11-2 and TRBJ2-7, the CDR3 gives the full variable domain: EAGVAQSPRYKIIEKRQSVAFWCNPISGHATLYWYQQILGQGPKLLIQFQNNGVVDDSQLPKDRFSAERLKGVDSTLKIQPAKLEDSAVYLCASSLVQGNYEQYFGPGTRLTVT.